This TCR beta chain was observed in a study of blood T cell repertoires in COVID-19. Study-wide context: In each case, the material was cDNA or gDNA derived from T cells, B-cell-depleted T cells, or PBMCs.

The method was immunoSEQ multiplex PCR; TCRdb's version includes in-frame clones alone and lacks a portion of them. Counted here are almost 100,000 clones, about 89% occurring once; the ten biggest clones make up around 10%. Trimming pared 2 bases from V and 4 bases from J, leaving 15 bases between. Germline-derived CDR1 and CDR2 are SGHRS and YFSETQ. The CDR3 has 15 amino acids. The sequenced sample was peripheral blood. The TCR comes from a man aged 50 or older with acute or convalescent COVID-19. V and J are TRBV5-1 and TRBJ1-1; a possible D gene is TRBD1 (6 bases). This CDR3 reads CASSFRTGSSTEAFF. CDR3 DNA sequence: TGCGCCAGCAGCTTCCGAACAGGGTCAAGCACTGAAGCTTTCTTT.